These 21 T cell receptor beta chains were all obtained from the same sample, sequenced in a study of blood T cell repertoires in COVID-19. Sequencing used immunoSEQ multiplex PCR; TCRdb keeps in-frame clones, though not all of them. Of some 70,000 clones listed, 82% are singletons. The sequencing sample was made of peripheral blood. The receptors derive from a man aged 60 to 75 with acute or convalescent COVID-19.

V usage is TRBV7-9 and J usage is TRBJ1-1, with TRBD1 as a possible D gene (6 bases). Between the trimmed V and J ends, which lost 4 bases and 8 bases, there was a span of 14 bases. CDR3 length equals 13 residues. Germline values: CDR1 SEHNR, CDR2 FQNEAQ (reference sequence). The CDR3: CASSSQGWLEAFF. The CDR3 DNA reads as TGTGCCAGCAGCTCACAGGGTTGGTTAGAAGCTTTCTTT.

The chain couples TRBV2 to TRBJ1-1; D uncertain. V was cut by 8 bases and J by 1 base, with 8 bases left in between. The germline gives CDR1 SNHLY, CDR2 FYNNEI. CDR3 length: 12 residues. The CDR3 region has the DNA TGTGCCAGCCGACACGAGAACACTGAAGCTTTCTTT. Protein sequence: CASRHENTEAFF.

The chain is built from TRBV5-1 and TRBJ2-1; 7 bases agree with TRBD2. The length of the CDR3 is 14 residues. The germline V gene encodes CDR1 SGHRS and CDR2 YFSETQ. Losses at the gene ends were 7 bases for V and 4 bases for J; bases not matched to a gene: 8. The CDR3 nucleotides are TGCGCCAGCTCGGGAGCGGGGTGGTACAATGAGCAGTTCTTC. It codes for CASSGAGWYNEQFF.

With regard to this clone: One end of the junction fails to match germline, which may point to a read error. The CDR3 bases are TGTGCCAGCAGCGTAGCTACAGGGCCCATCTCCTTC. Translated, it gives CASSVATGPISF. The gene calls are TRBV9 and TRBJ1-2; a weak D match, TRBD1 (6 bases). This CDR3 is built from 12 residues. Germline V gene sequence: CDR1 SGDLS, CDR2 YYNGEE.

V is TRBV10-1 and J is TRBJ1-1, with D maybe TRBD1 (6 bases). This CDR3 region has 13 residues. Trimming left V 3 bases short and J 5 bases short, with 10 bases between. Germline CDR1 and CDR2: WNHNN and SYGVQD (reference sequence). The CDR3 coding sequence is TGCGCCAGCAGTGACCCGGGACAAACTGAAGCTTTCTTT. Translated, it gives CASSDPGQTEAFF.

The V and J genes are TRBV4-3 and TRBJ2-2, with D perhaps TRBD2 (6 bases). The CDR3 has 15 residues. Germline lookup yields CDR1 LGHNA and CDR2 YSLEER. V was cut by 4 bases and J by 0 bases, with 9 bases left in between. CDR3 sequence reads: CASSPRGANTGELFF. CDR3 nucleotide sequence: TGCGCCAGCAGCCCGCGGGGCGCGAACACCGGGGAGCTGTTTTTT.

This sequence joins TRBV5-1 and TRBJ1-5; D unresolved. The CDR3 sequence is 17 residues long. The V end was cut by 7 bases, the J end by 0 bases, with 20 bases between. The germline V gene encodes CDR1 SGHRS and CDR2 YFSETQ. CDR3 amino acids: CASPIPPSLLSNQPQHF. The CDR3 DNA reads as TGCGCCAGCCCCATTCCCCCGAGCTTACTTAGCAATCAGCCCCAGCATTTT.

V usage is TRBV12-3 or TRBV12-4 and J usage is TRBJ2-1; 7 positions agree with TRBD2. The CDR3 totals 12 residues. V was clipped by 3 bases and J by 9 bases; unmatched bases: 2. CDR3 protein: CASSLGGSEQFF. CDR3 sequence (DNA): TGTGCCAGCAGTTTGGGGGGGAGTGAGCAGTTCTTC.

CDR3 DNA: TGTGCCAGCAGCCGGGACAGTCAACTCTCTGGAAACACCATATATTTT. Protein: CASSRDSQLSGNTIYF. This sequence joins TRBV2 and TRBJ1-3, with 7 positions matching TRBD1. The V gene's germline CDR1 is SNHLY and CDR2 FYNNEI. Losses at the gene ends were 6 bases for V and 0 bases for J; bases not matched to a gene: 8. CDR3 length: 16 amino acids.

This chain connects TRBV6-2 or TRBV6-3 to TRBJ1-6; D is perhaps TRBD1 (5 bases). The V end was cut by 4 bases, the J end by 12 bases, with 10 bases between. The CDR3 spans 12 residues. Looked up from germline, CDR1 is MNHEY and CDR2 is SVGEGT. The CDR3 sequence is CASSFGTGPLHF. In DNA form, the CDR3 reads TGTGCCAGCAGTTTCGGGACTGGACCCCTCCACTTT.

This chain uses TRBV5-1 with TRBJ1-4; no firm D call. Germline lookup yields CDR1 SGHRS and CDR2 YFSETQ. Deletions cut 0 bases from V and 4 bases from J, with 7 bases between. The CDR3 is made up of 14 amino acids. CDR3 DNA: TGCGCCAGCAGCTTGGAGCGGAGTAATGAAAAACTGTTTTTT. Translating gives CASSLERSNEKLFF.

The chain employs TRBV6-6 and TRBJ2-1; tentative D call: TRBD2 (6 bases). V dropped 4 bases and J dropped 5 bases, with 12 bases sitting between them. The CDR3 totals 14 residues. CDR1 and CDR2 from the germline V gene are MNHNY and SVGAGI (reference sequence). CDR3 nucleotide sequence: TGTGCCAGCAGTTGGGGAGGTAGCAACAATGAGCAGTTCTTC. Its protein product is CASSWGGSNNEQFF.

This chain connects TRBV7-2 to TRBJ2-5; TRBD1 matches 9 bases. Germline V lookup: CDR1 SGHTA, CDR2 FQGNSA. The CDR3 totals 14 residues. V shed 5 bases and J 5 bases; nucleotides not matched to a gene: 6. This chain's CDR3 is CASSLQGAWETQYF. In DNA form, the CDR3 reads TGTGCCAGCAGCCTACAGGGGGCTTGGGAGACCCAGTACTTC.

This clone came up once. The V call is TRBV5-1, the J call TRBJ1-4; tentative D call: TRBD1 (6 bases). Trimming removed 6 bases from V and 5 bases from J, with 17 bases in between. The CDR3 covers 15 residues. Looked up from germline, CDR1 is SGHRS and CDR2 is YFSETQ. The CDR3 nucleotides read TGCGCCAGCACCAGTGGGGGACAAGCGAATGAAAAACTGTTTTTT. Its translation: CASTSGGQANEKLFF.

To note about this clone: It is unclear where the CDR3 begins or ends on the DNA, so no DNA is shown, and the CDR3 is as TCRdb lists it. The chain couples TRBV6-2 or TRBV6-3 to TRBJ1-5; TRBD1, as called in the table, went unchecked against the DNA. Germline V gives CDR1 MNHEY, CDR2 SVGEGT. The CDR3 totals 16 residues, both ends included. The CDR3 protein is CASSSSRQYSNQPQHF.

The chain combines TRBV6-2 or TRBV6-3 with TRBJ1-5; no clear D gene. The CDR3 sequence is 12 residues long. Trimming pared 0 bases from V and 7 bases from J, leaving 4 bases between. Germline V gene sequence: CDR1 MNHEY, CDR2 SVGEGT. The CDR3 DNA reads as TGTGCCAGCAGTTACTCTCTACAGCCCCAGCATTTT. The encoded protein is CASSYSLQPQHF.

This chain joins TRBV5-4 and TRBJ2-4, with 10 bases identical to TRBD1. V was pared by 7 bases and J by 7 bases, with 8 bases of the junction left unmatched. The CDR3 loop spans 14 amino acids. Germline values: CDR1 SGHNT, CDR2 YYREEE (reference sequence). CDR3 region: CASFSTGGPNIQYF. CDR3 bases: TGTGCCAGCTTTTCGACAGGGGGCCCCAACATTCAGTACTTC.

The chain couples TRBV6-4 to TRBJ1-1; the D is unclear. Germline V gene sequence: CDR1 MRHNA, CDR2 SNTAGT. The V end was cut by 3 bases, the J end by 0 bases, with 5 bases between. The CDR3 consists of 13 residues. CDR3: CASSESMNTEAFF. The CDR3, as DNA: TGTGCCAGCAGTGAGAGTATGAACACTGAAGCTTTCTTT.

This sequence joins TRBV7-7 and TRBJ1-3, with D unclear. The CDR3 spans 13 residues. CDR1 is SSHAT, CDR2 FNYEAQ, per germline (reference sequence). The V end lost 1 base, the J end lost 8 bases, and 9 bases lay between the germline ends. The CDR3 spells CASSLDVADTIYF. The CDR3, as DNA: TGTGCCAGCAGCTTAGATGTGGCGGACACCATATATTTT. Based on the CDR3 plus reference TRBV7-7 and TRBJ1-3, the full variable domain is GAGVSQSPRYKVTKRGQDVTLRCDPISSHATLYWYQQALGQGPEFLTYFNYEAQPDKSGLPSDRFSAERPEGSISTLTIQRTEQRDSAMYRCASSLDVADTIYFGEGSWLTVV.

The genes are TRBV23-1 and TRBJ1-5, with D possibly TRBD1 on 6 matching bases. TRBV23-1 is assigned to the ORF class and has an uncertain function. Between the trimmed V and J ends, which lost 2 bases and 4 bases, there was a span of 15 bases. The length of the CDR3 is 16 residues. The CDR3 DNA follows: TGCGCCAGCAGTCAAACTCCATCCCAGGGGAATCAGCCCCAGCATTTT. The encoded protein is CASSQTPSQGNQPQHF.

This chain joins TRBV30 and TRBJ1-6; tentative D call: TRBD1 (6 bases). In germline, CDR1 is GTSNPN, CDR2 SVGIG (reference sequence). Trimming took off 7 bases at V and 7 bases at J, with 14 bases between the two ends. There are 13 residues in the CDR3. The CDR3 nucleotides are TGTGCCTTTACCACTGGACAGAATTCACCCCTCCACTTT. Amino acid sequence: CAFTTGQNSPLHF.